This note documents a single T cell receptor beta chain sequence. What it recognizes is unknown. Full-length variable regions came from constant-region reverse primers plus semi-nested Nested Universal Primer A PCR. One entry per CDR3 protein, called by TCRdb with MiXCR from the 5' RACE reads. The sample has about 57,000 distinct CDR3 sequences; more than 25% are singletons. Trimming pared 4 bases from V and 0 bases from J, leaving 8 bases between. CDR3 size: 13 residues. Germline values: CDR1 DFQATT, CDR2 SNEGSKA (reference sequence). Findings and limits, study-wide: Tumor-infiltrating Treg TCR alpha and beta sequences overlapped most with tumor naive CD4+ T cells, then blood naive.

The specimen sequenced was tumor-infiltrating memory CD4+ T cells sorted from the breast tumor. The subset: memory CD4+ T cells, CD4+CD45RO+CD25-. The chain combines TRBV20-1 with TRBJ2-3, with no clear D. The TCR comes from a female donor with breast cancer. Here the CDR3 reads CSAKGESTDTQYF. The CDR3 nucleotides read TGCAGTGCTAAGGGTGAGAGCACAGATACGCAGTATTTT.